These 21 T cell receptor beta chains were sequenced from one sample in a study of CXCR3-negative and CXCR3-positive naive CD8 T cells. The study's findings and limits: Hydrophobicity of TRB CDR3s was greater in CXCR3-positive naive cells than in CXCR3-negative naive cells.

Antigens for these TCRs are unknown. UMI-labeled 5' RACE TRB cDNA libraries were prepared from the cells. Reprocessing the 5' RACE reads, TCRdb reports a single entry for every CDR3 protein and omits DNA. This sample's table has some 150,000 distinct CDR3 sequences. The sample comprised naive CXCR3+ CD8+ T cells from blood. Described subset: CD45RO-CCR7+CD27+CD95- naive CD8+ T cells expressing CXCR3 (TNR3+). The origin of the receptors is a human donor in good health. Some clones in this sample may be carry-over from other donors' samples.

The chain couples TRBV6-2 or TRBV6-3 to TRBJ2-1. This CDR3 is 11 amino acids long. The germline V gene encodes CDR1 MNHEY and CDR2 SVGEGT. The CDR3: CASSYVGEQFF.

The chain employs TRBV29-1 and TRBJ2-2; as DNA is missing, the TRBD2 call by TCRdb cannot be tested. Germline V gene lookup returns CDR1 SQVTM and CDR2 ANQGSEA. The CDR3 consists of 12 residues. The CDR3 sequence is CTTTSNTGELFF.

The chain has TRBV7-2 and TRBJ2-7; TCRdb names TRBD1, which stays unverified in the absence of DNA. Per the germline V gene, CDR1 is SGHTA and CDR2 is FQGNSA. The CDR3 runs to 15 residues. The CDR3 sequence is CASSSQDRLYYEQYF.

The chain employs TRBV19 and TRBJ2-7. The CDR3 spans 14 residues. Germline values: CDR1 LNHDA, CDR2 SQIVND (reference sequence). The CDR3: CASSVLIGDEEQYF. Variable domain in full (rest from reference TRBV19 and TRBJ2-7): DGGITQSPKYLFRKEGQNVTLSCEQNLNHDAMYWYRQDPGQGLRLIYYSQIVNDFQKGDIAEGYSVSREKKESFPLTVTSAQKNPTAFYLCASSVLIGDEEQYFGPGTRLTVT.

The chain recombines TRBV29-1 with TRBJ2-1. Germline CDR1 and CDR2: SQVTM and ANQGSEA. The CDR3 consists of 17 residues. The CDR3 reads CSVEDLLSDGSYNEQFF.

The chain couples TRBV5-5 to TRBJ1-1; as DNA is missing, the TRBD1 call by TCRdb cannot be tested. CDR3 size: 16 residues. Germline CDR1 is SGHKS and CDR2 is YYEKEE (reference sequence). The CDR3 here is CASSPVWPPMNTEAFF.

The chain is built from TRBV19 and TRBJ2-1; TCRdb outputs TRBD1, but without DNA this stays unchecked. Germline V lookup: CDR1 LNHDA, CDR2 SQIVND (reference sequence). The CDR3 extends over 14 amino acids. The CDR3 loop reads CASSYGGFGNEQFF.

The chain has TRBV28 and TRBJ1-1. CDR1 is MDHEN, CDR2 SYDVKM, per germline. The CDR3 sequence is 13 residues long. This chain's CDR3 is CASSAGPNTEAFF.

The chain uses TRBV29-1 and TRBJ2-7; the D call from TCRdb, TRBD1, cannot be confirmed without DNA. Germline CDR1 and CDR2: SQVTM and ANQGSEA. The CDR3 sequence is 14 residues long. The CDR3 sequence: CSVAGTSGRYEQYF.

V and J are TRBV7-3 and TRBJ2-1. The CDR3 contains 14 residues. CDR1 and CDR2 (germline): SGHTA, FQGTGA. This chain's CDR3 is CASSLSDLMNEQFF.

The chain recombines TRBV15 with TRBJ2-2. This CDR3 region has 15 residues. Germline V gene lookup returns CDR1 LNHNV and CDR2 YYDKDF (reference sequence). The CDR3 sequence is CATSTAETNTGELFF.

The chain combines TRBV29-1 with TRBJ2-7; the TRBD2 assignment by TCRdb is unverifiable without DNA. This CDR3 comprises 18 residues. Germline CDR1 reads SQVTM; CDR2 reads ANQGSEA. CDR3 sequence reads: CSVEDPWALAGGTYEQYF.

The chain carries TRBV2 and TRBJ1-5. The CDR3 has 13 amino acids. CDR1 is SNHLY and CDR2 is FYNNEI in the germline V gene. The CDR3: CASSPRDSQPQHF.

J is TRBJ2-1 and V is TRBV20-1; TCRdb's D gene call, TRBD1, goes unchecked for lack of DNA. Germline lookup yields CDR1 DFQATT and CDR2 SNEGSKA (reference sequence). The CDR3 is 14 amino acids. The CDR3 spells CSAPGQKTYNEQFF.

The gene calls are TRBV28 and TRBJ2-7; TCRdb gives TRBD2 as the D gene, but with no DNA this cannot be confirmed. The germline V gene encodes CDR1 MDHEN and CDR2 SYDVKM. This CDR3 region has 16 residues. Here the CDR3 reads CASRDGLAGSWGEQYF. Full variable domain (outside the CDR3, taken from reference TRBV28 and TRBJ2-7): DVKVTQSSRYLVKRTGEKVFLECVQDMDHENMFWYRQDPGLGLRLIYFSYDVKMKEKGDIPEGYSVSREKKERFSLILESASTNQTSMYLCASRDGLAGSWGEQYFGPGTRLTVT.

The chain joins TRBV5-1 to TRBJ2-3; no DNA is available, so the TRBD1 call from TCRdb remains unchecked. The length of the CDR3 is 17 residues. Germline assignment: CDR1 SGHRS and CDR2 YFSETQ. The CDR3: CASSLVTPDRGRDTQYF.

CDR3 in amino acids: CASSLLQGLRTEQYF. The chain is built from TRBV27 and TRBJ2-7; TCRdb's D call, TRBD1, is unchecked because there is no DNA. Germline V gene sequence: CDR1 MNHEY, CDR2 SMNVEV (reference sequence). CDR3 size: 15 residues.

The CDR3 loop reads CASSKETGEFYEQYF. The V gene is TRBV21-1, the J gene TRBJ2-7; the TCRdb call, TRBD1, lacks DNA for checking. TRBV21-1 is shown as a pseudogene. The CDR3 is made up of 15 amino acids.

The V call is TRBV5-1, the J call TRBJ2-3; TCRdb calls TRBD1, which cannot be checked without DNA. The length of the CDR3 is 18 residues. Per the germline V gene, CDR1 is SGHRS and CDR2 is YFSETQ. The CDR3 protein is CASSLDPGTGVGGDTQYF.

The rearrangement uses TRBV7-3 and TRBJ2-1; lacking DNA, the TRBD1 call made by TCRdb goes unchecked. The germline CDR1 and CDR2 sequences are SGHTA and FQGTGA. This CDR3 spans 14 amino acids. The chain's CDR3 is CASSLGQQAWEQFF.

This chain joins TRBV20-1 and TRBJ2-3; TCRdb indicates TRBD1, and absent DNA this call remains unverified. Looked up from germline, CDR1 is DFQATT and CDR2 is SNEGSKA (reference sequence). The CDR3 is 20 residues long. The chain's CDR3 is CSARDPVGRGPSYRTDTQYF.